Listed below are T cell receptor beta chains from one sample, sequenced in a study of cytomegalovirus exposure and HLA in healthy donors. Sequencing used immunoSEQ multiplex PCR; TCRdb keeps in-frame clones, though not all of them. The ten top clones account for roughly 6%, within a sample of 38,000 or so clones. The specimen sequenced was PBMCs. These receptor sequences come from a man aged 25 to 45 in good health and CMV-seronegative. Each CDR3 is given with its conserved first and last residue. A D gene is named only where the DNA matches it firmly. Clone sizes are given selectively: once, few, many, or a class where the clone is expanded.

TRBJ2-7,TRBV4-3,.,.,CASSRSGGNYEQYF,TGCGCCAGCAGTCGAAGCGGAGGTAACTACGAGCAGTACTTC
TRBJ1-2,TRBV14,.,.,CASSRDIGYGYTF,TGTGCCAGCAGCCGGGACATCGGATATGGCTACACCTTC
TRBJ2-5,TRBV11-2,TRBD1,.,CASSPSDRGLDETQYF,TGTGCCAGCAGCCCCTCGGACAGGGGTCTAGACGAGACCCAGTACTTC
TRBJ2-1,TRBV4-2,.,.,CASSQDDGKADEQFF,TGTGCCAGCAGCCAAGATGACGGGAAGGCTGATGAGCAGTTCTTC
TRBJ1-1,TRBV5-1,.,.,CASSLAGTLNTEAFF,TGCGCCAGCAGCTTGGCAGGGACTTTGAACACTGAAGCTTTCTTT
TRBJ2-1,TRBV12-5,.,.,CASGLGDSYNEQFF,TGTGCTAGTGGTCTAGGTGATTCCTACAATGAGCAGTTCTTC
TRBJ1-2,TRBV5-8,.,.,CASSLFRGKAYTF,TGTGCCAGCAGCTTGTTTAGGGGAAAGGCTTACACCTTC
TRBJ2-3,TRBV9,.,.,CASSLRSETQYF,TGTGCCAGCAGCCTCCGATCGGAGACGCAGTATTTT
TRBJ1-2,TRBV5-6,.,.,CASSKLRLPFYRYTF,TGTGCCAGCAGCAAACTCAGGTTGCCTTTCTATCGCTACACCTTC
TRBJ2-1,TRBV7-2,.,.,CASSLGTDRQLFF,TGTGCCAGCAGCCTAGGGACTGATCGGCAGTTGTTCTTC
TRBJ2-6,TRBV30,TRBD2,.,CAGGTGGAGANVLTF,TGTGCCGGGGGTACGGGAGGGGCTGGGGCCAACGTCCTGACTTTC
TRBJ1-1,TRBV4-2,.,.,CASSQDSDTEAFF,TGTGCCAGCAGCCAAGATTCGGACACTGAAGCTTTCTTT
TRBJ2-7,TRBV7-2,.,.,CASSLDDFYEQYF,TGTGCCAGCAGCCTGGATGACTTTTACGAGCAGTACTTC
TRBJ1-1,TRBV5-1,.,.,CASSPGQSVTEAFF,TGCGCCAGCAGCCCCGGACAGAGCGTCACTGAAGCTTTCTTT
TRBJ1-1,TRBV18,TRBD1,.,CASSLDRVEAFF,TGTGCCAGCTCGCTCGACAGGGTAGAAGCTTTCTTT
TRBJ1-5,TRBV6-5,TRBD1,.,CASSNRGINQPQHF,TGTGCCAGCAGCAACAGGGGAATCAATCAGCCCCAGCATTTT
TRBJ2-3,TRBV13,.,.,CASSFPTTDTQYF,TGTGCCAGCAGCTTTCCTACCACAGATACGCAGTATTTT
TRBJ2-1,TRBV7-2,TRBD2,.,CASSSYTSGVHEQFF,TGTGCCAGCAGCTCTTATACTAGCGGGGTTCATGAGCAGTTCTTC
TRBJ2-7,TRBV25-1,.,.,CASSGLVSEQYF,TGTGCCAGCAGTGGACTAGTCAGCGAGCAGTACTTC
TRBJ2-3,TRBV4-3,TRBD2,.,CASSQALAGEPSTDTQYF,TGCGCCAGCAGCCAAGCACTAGCGGGGGAACCTAGCACAGATACGCAGTATTTT
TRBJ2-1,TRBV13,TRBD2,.,CASSFVTSGSREQFF,TGTGCCAGCAGCTTTGTTACTAGCGGGAGTCGGGAGCAGTTCTTC
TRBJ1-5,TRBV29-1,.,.,CSARESKSNQPQHF,TGCAGCGCTCGGGAGTCGAAAAGCAATCAGCCCCAGCATTTT
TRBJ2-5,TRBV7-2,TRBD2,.,CASSSRLAGGGETQYF,TGTGCCAGCAGCTCACGACTAGCGGGAGGCGGAGAGACCCAGTACTTC
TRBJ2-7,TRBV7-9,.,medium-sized,CASSSILTGGSYEQYF,TGTGCCAGCAGCTCCATCTTAACAGGAGGGAGCTACGAGCAGTACTTC
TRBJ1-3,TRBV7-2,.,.,CASTQGRNTIYF,TGTGCCAGCACCCAGGGTAGAAACACCATATATTTT
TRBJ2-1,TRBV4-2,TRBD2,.,CASSRPGLGDNEQFF,TGTGCCAGCAGCCGACCGGGACTAGGCGACAATGAGCAGTTCTTC
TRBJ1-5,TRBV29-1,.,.,CSVQGHRNQPQHF,TGCAGCGTCCAGGGGCATCGCAATCAGCCCCAGCATTTT
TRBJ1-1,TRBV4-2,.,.,CASSQMGTRDTEAFF,TGTGCCAGCAGCCAAATGGGGACTAGAGACACTGAAGCTTTCTTT
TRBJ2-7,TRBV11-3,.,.,CASSLDIRTSYEQYF,TGTGCCAGCAGCTTAGATATCAGGACTTCCTACGAGCAGTACTTC
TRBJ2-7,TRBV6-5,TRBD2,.,CASRPSGRGDYEQYF,TGTGCCAGCAGACCTAGCGGGAGAGGCGACTACGAGCAGTACTTC
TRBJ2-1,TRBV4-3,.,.,CASSQGTENNEQFF,TGCGCCAGCAGCCAAGGGACAGAAAACAATGAGCAGTTCTTC
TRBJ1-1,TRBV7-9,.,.,CASRPQGTEAFF,TGTGCCAGCAGACCACAGGGCACTGAAGCTTTCTTT
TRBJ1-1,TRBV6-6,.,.,CASSYVGGGNTEAFF,TGTGCCAGCAGTTACGTAGGGGGGGGGAACACTGAAGCTTTCTTT
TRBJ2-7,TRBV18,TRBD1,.,CASSPRTPGTGPSYEQYF,TGTGCCAGCTCACCAAGGACTCCCGGGACAGGGCCTTCCTACGAGCAGTACTTC
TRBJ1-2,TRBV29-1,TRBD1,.,CSVHQGGYGYTF,TGCAGCGTCCACCAGGGGGGCTATGGCTACACCTTC
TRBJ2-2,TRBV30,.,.,CAWSVGGGELFF,TGTGCCTGGAGTGTAGGGGGCGGGGAGCTGTTTTTT
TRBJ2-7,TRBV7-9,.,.,CASSSRQNEQYF,TGTGCCAGCAGCTCTAGACAGAACGAGCAGTACTTC